This TCR beta chain was recovered during a study of shared clonotypes between healthy human individuals. With respect to this clone: As yet, its antigen is unknown.

The study's findings and limits: Some clonotypes were shared by all four sorted-subset donors, while others were not shared. The non-shared ones had lower generation probabilities than the shared ones. Large sequencing depth failed to make sorted-subset sequencing complete, rarefaction showed.

TCRdb keeps only in-frame clones here, not all; method: immunoSEQ multiplex PCR. The sample shows about 690,000 clones, less than 95% of them seen only once. Trimming left V 10 bases short and J 0 bases short, with 12 bases between. The CDR3 spans 14 residues. The germline V gene encodes CDR1 MNHEY and CDR2 SMNVEV (reference sequence). Sequenced sample: memory CD8+ T cells from PBMCs. Described subset: CD45RO+ cells pooled with CCR7-negative TemRA cells. This sequence originates from a man aged 18 to 29 in good health. Some clones in this sample may be carry-over from other donors' samples. The chain is built from TRBV27 and TRBJ1-4; tentative D call: TRBD1 (5 bases). The CDR3 spells CATSDSATNEKLFF. CDR3 DNA: TGTGCCACCTCCGACAGCGCAACTAATGAAAAACTGTTTTTT.